This is a list of T cell receptor beta chains from one sample in a study of T cell changes during pregnancy in multiple sclerosis. The data were produced by immunoSEQ multiplex PCR, yet TCRdb's version contains in-frame clones alone and is incomplete. Here the sample spans over 50,000 clones, 93% being singletons. Sequences were derived from peripheral blood, sampled in the second trimester of pregnancy. The receptors come from a female donor with multiple sclerosis, enrolled in a pregnancy study. Each CDR3 is given with its conserved first and last residue. The D gene is left open where the match is weak. Clone sizes are given selectively: once, few, many, or a class where the clone is expanded.

V gene	D gene	J gene	clone size	CDR3 DNA	CDR3 protein
TRBV9	TRBD2	TRBJ2-5	NA	TGTGCCAGCAGCGTAGGGAGCGGGAGGGTTGAAGAGACCCAGTACTTC	CASSVGSGRVEETQYF
TRBV6-6	TRBD2	TRBJ2-1	NA	TGTGCCAGCAGTTACTCTCCGGGAGGGTCATACAATGAGCAGTTCTTC	CASSYSPGGSYNEQFF
TRBV7-6	TRBD2	TRBJ2-1	NA	TGTGCCAGCAGCTCAGGGGGACTAGCGGGAGCGGATAATGAGCAGTTCTTC	CASSSGGLAGADNEQFF
TRBV5-5	NA	TRBJ2-2	NA	TGTGCCAGCAGCCCGACAAGTTTCCCCACCCGGGAGCTGTTTTTT	CASSPTSFPTRELFF
TRBV19	NA	TRBJ2-2	NA	TGTGCCAGTAGTATAAATCTCGGGAGTGTCACCGGGGAGCTGTTTTTT	CASSINLGSVTGELFF
TRBV7-6	TRBD2	TRBJ2-1	NA	TGTGCCAGCAGTCCAAACCCGGCGGGACTAGCGAGCGATGAGCAGTTCTTC	CASSPNPAGLASDEQFF
TRBV19	TRBD2	TRBJ2-1	once	TGTGCCAGTAGTATAGGGACTAGCAATTCGGGTGAGTTCTTC	CASSIGTSNSGEFF
TRBV9	TRBD2	TRBJ2-3	NA	TGTGCCAGCAGCGGCACCGGGACTAGGGGTACTAGCACAGATACGCAGTATTTT	CASSGTGTRGTSTDTQYF
TRBV15	NA	TRBJ1-1	NA	TGTGCCACCAGCAGCACGACAGGAGCTAACACTGAAGCTTTCTTT	CATSSTTGANTEAFF
TRBV7-2	NA	TRBJ2-3	NA	TGTGCCAGCACCAGGGGCGATGGCACAGATACGCAGTATTTT	CASTRGDGTDTQYF
TRBV19	NA	TRBJ1-1	NA	TGTGCCAGTAGTATAGGTGAGGGAGCGAACACTGAAGCTTTCTTT	CASSIGEGANTEAFF
TRBV4-3	NA	TRBJ2-1	NA	TGCGCCAGCAGCCAGGACACTGGGGGTGGGGGGTATGAGCAGTTCTTC	CASSQDTGGGGYEQFF
TRBV5-4	NA	TRBJ1-1	NA	TGTGCCAGCAGCCCCGACAGTAACACTGAAGCTTTCTTT	CASSPDSNTEAFF
TRBV29-1	TRBD1	TRBJ1-1	NA	TGCAGCGGGGGACAGGCGGGGACTGAAGCTTTCTTT	CSGGQAGTEAFF
TRBV6-5	TRBD2	TRBJ2-3	NA	TGTGCCAGCAGTTACGGGACTACGCTCGCAGATACGCAGTATTTT	CASSYGTTLADTQYF
TRBV7-6	NA	TRBJ2-1	NA	TGTGCCAGCTCAGGGCCGGGACTCTCCTACAATGAGCAGTTCTTC	CASSGPGLSYNEQFF
TRBV19	NA	TRBJ1-5	NA	TGTGCCAGTAGTTTGTTTCCGGTGGGGGGGCAGCCCCAGCATTTT	CASSLFPVGGQPQHF
TRBV28	NA	TRBJ1-1	NA	TGTGCCAGCAGTTCCGGGGGATCTTGGATCACTGAAGCTTTCTTT	CASSSGGSWITEAFF
TRBV11-2	TRBD1	TRBJ1-2	NA	TGTGCCAGCAGCCAACAGGGGTCCTATGGCTACACCTTC	CASSQQGSYGYTF
TRBV6-4	NA	TRBJ2-1	NA	TGTGCCAGCAGTTTGGAGGCGGGGAATGAGCAGTTCTTC	CASSLEAGNEQFF
TRBV29-1	NA	TRBJ2-3	NA	TGCAGCGTTAAACTAAGCACAGATACGCAGTATTTT	CSVKLSTDTQYF
TRBV28	TRBD1	TRBJ1-1	NA	TGTGCCAGCAGTTCTACACAGGGGAGGACTGAAGCTTTCTTT	CASSSTQGRTEAFF
TRBV28	NA	TRBJ1-5	NA	TGTGCCAGCAGACCTACGACAAGATTTAGCAATCAGCCCCAGCATTTT	CASRPTTRFSNQPQHF
TRBV6-5	NA	TRBJ1-2	NA	TGTGCCAGCAGGAGCCCGGGGTCTGGGTATGGCTACACCTTC	CASRSPGSGYGYTF
TRBV5-1	TRBD1	TRBJ2-2	NA	TGCGCCAGCAGAAAGGGACAGGGGGCCGCCGGGGAGCTGTTTTTT	CASRKGQGAAGELFF
TRBV27	NA	TRBJ1-2	NA	TGTGCCAGCAGTCCCCGGGATTCTTTAGACTATGGCTACACCTTC	CASSPRDSLDYGYTF
TRBV13	TRBD1	TRBJ1-1	NA	TGTGCCAGCAGCACCGGGACAGGGGTAACTGAAGCTTTCTTT	CASSTGTGVTEAFF
TRBV5-6	NA	TRBJ2-5	NA	TGTGCCAGCAGCTTGCGACGGGAGTACCAAGAGACCCAGTACTTC	CASSLRREYQETQYF
TRBV6-5	NA	TRBJ1-5	NA	TGTGCCAGCAGTTATGAGGGAAATCAGCCCCAGCATTTT	CASSYEGNQPQHF
TRBV19	NA	TRBJ1-5	NA	TGTGCCACCGGGGGATATTGGCCCCAGCATTTT	CATGGYWPQHF
TRBV19	TRBD1	TRBJ1-2	NA	TGTGCCAGTAGTATGGACAGGTTCAAGGGCTACACCTTC	CASSMDRFKGYTF
TRBV18	NA	TRBJ2-1	NA	TGTGCCAGCTCACGATCGAGGGCTCCCTACAATGAGCAGTTCTTC	CASSRSRAPYNEQFF
TRBV15	NA	TRBJ1-5	few	TGTGCCACCAGCAGACGAACAGGGAGCAATCAGCCCCAGCATTTT	CATSRRTGSNQPQHF
TRBV11-2	NA	TRBJ2-7	once	TGTGCCAGCAGCCCAACGGGAGTTACCTACGAGCAGTACTTC	CASSPTGVTYEQYF
TRBV19	NA	TRBJ1-2	NA	TGTGCCAGTAGTGTTTCCGGGGGGAACTATGGCTACACCTTC	CASSVSGGNYGYTF
TRBV30	TRBD1	TRBJ2-7	NA	TGTGCCTGGAACCCGGGGGGACAGGGGAACTACGAGCAGTACTTC	CAWNPGGQGNYEQYF
TRBV7-2	NA	TRBJ2-5	NA	TGTGCCAGCAGCTTACGGGGATCAGAGACCCAGTACTTC	CASSLRGSETQYF